The T cell receptor beta chain described here comes from a study of T cell responses to AZD1222 COVID-19 vaccine. The assay was immunoSEQ multiplex PCR, and TCRdb's table has in-frame clones only and misses some. Among about 120,000 clones, roughly 89% were seen once, and the ten largest hold approximately 6.8%. A remark on this clone: Its antigen is undetermined.

Germline V CDR1 and CDR2: MNHNY, SVGAGI (reference sequence). Trimming removed 5 bases at V and 7 bases at J, with 26 bases between. CDR3 size: 17 residues. Study-wide results and limits: The span of vaccine-associated CD4 TCRs extended across spike, with dominance at 160-218 and 743-854. Seropositive at baseline were only a handful of AZD1222 recipients. No repertoire was sampled before or during the peak T cell response, only after it. Clonal diversity was possibly underestimated, and the donors were mostly white British, with more females.

Specimen: peripheral blood, collected on day 0 of AZD1222 vaccination. This clonotype was obtained from an adult in good health. This chain joins TRBV6-6 and TRBJ1-2, with TRBD1 as a possible D gene (6 bases). The CDR3 region is CASSPPRPGHRRGGYTF. As DNA, the CDR3 is TGTGCCAGCAGTCCTCCTAGACCGGGACACAGGAGGGGTGGCTACACCTTC.